The 20 T cell receptor beta chains below all came from one sample that was sequenced in a study of T cells in Graves' hyperthyroidism and ophthalmopathy. Template material for amplifying TCR beta CDR3 regions consisted of RNA transcripts. HTBI primers were the set used in a first-round RT-PCR of the TCR CDR3. TCRdb fed the multiplex PCR reads into MiXCR, producing one record per CDR3 protein. The sample carries over 400,000 distinct CDR3 sequences, around 15% recorded once. The sequencing input was blood. Receptors were obtained from a man between 18 and 35 years old with Graves' ophthalmopathy.

This clonotype has ten or more counts. This chain connects TRBV27 to TRBJ2-1, with TRBD2 identical over 8 bases. Trimming at V came to 4 bases and at J to 4 bases, leaving 15 bases not matched to a gene. CDR3 size: 18 residues. Looked up from germline, CDR1 is MNHEY and CDR2 is SMNVEV (reference sequence). The CDR3 region is CASSSVTSERGLYNEQFF. CDR3 sequence (DNA): TGTGCCAGCAGTTCGGTGACTAGCGAGCGAGGCCTATACAATGAGCAGTTCTTC.

This clonotype was recorded at least ten times. This sequence joins TRBV6-1 and TRBJ1-5; no clear D. This CDR3 has 12 amino acids. Trimming stripped 6 bases from V and 0 bases from J, with 3 bases between. Germline V gene sequence: CDR1 MNHNS, CDR2 SASEGT. This CDR3 reads CASSISNQPQHF. The CDR3 coding sequence is TGTGCCAGCAGCATTAGCAATCAGCCCCAGCATTTT.

In its sample, this clonotype was seen many times. The rearrangement joins TRBV20-1 to TRBJ2-7; D is possibly TRBD2 (5 bases). V was cut by 5 bases and J by 0 bases, with 14 bases left in between. The CDR3 has 14 amino acids. Germline V lookup: CDR1 DFQATT, CDR2 SNEGSKA (reference sequence). The CDR3 DNA sequence: TGCAGTGCTGGATCTAGCCTTCCCTCCTACGAGCAGTACTTC. Protein: CSAGSSLPSYEQYF.

This clonotype was recorded many times. The CDR3 here is CATSRRTSSEQFF. CDR3 nucleotide sequence: TGTGCCACCAGCAGACGAACTAGCAGTGAGCAGTTCTTC. The J gene is TRBJ2-1, the V gene TRBV15; maybe TRBD2 (6 bases). Between the trimmed V and J ends, which lost 2 bases and 9 bases, there was a span of 11 bases. The CDR3 is made up of 13 amino acids. The germline gives CDR1 LNHNV, CDR2 YYDKDF (reference sequence).

The gene calls are TRBV12-5 and TRBJ2-7; the D gene could be TRBD1 or TRBD2 (6 bases each). The CDR3 contains 16 residues. Trimming removed 5 bases from V and 0 bases from J, with 17 bases in between. The V gene's germline CDR1 is LGHNT and CDR2 FRNRAP. CDR3 sequence (DNA): TGTGCTAGTGGTAACATACAGGGACTTTTCTCCTACGAGCAGTACTTC. It yields the protein CASGNIQGLFSYEQYF.

The V gene is TRBV7-9, the J gene TRBJ1-2, with 9 bases that match TRBD1. Unmatched junction bases numbered 6, after V lost 5 bases and J lost 5 bases. Germline loops: CDR1 SEHNR, CDR2 FQNEAQ (reference sequence). This CDR3 region has 14 residues. In DNA form, the CDR3 reads TGTGCCAGCAGCCCCGGGGACAGGGAATATGGCTACACCTTC. Translating it yields CASSPGDREYGYTF.

The chain recombines TRBV4-1 with TRBJ1-6, with a tentative D call TRBD1 (5 bases). The ends were cut back, 1 base at V and 9 bases at J, with 16 bases in the middle. Germline CDR1 and CDR2: MGHRA and YSYEKL. The CDR3 length is 16 residues. Here the CDR3 reads CASSQGLVMGVSPLHF. The CDR3 nucleotides are TGCGCCAGCAGCCAAGGATTAGTGATGGGGGTTTCACCCCTCCACTTT.

J is TRBJ2-2 and V is TRBV6-1, with 8 bases lining up with TRBD1. The CDR3 covers 16 residues. From germline, CDR1 is MNHNS and CDR2 SASEGT. With 3 bases clipped from V and 1 base from J, the junction kept 4 bases outside the gene matches. This CDR3 reads CASSETDRGNTGELFF. CDR3 DNA sequence: TGTGCCAGCAGTGAGACTGACAGGGGGAACACCGGGGAGCTGTTTTTT.

On this clonotype: A much larger clone sits a single nucleotide away, making a read error possible. CDR3 in amino acids: CASTLSGCEQYF. The CDR3 DNA reads as TGTGCCAGCACCCTGTCGGGGTGCGAGCAGTACTTC. The gene calls are TRBV28 and TRBJ2-7, with D possibly TRBD2 on 5 matching bases. CDR1 and CDR2 (germline): MDHEN, SYDVKM. The CDR3 length is 12 residues. Trimming removed 7 bases from V and 6 bases from J, with 13 bases in between. Full variable domain (outside the CDR3, taken from reference TRBV28 and TRBJ2-7): DVKVTQSSRYLVKRTGEKVFLECVQDMDHENMFWYRQDPGLGLRLIYFSYDVKMKEKGDIPEGYSVSREKKERFSLILESASTNQTSMYLCASTLSGCEQYFGPGTRLTVT.

Many counts were recorded for this clonotype. The chain has TRBV5-8 and TRBJ2-1; 9 bases align to TRBD1. Per the germline V gene, CDR1 is SGHTS and CDR2 is YDEGEE. Germline trimming cut 2 bases from V and 5 bases from J; bases unmatched to any gene: 5. The CDR3 extends over 15 amino acids. The CDR3: CASSFRDRVNNEQFF. The CDR3, as DNA: TGTGCCAGCAGCTTCAGGGACAGGGTAAACAATGAGCAGTTCTTC.

This clonotype has a count of ten or more. The chain joins TRBV20-1 to TRBJ2-5, with 7 bases matching TRBD2. From germline, CDR1 is DFQATT and CDR2 SNEGSKA (reference sequence). V shed 4 bases, J shed 1 base, and the junction held 6 bases outside the gene matches. This CDR3 region has 14 residues. CDR3 nucleotide sequence: TGCAGTGCTACACTAGCGCTACTCCAAGAGACCCAGTACTTC. Amino acid sequence: CSATLALLQETQYF.

This clonotype was seen a few times. V gene TRBV6-1 combines with J gene TRBJ1-2; the D gene is possibly TRBD1 (5 bases). Germline V gene lookup returns CDR1 MNHNS and CDR2 SASEGT. V lost 6 bases to trimming and J lost 4 bases, with 12 bases between them. The CDR3 runs 13 residues. For the CDR3, the DNA is TGTGCCAGCAGGGGGGGACTGGTCTATGGCTACACCTTC. Protein: CASRGGLVYGYTF.

Many counts were recorded for this clonotype. The chain uses TRBV5-1 and TRBJ2-7; D perhaps matches TRBD2 (5 bases). This CDR3 contains 15 residues. Germline V gives CDR1 SGHRS, CDR2 YFSETQ. Trimming pared 0 bases from V and 4 bases from J, leaving 14 bases between. The DNA of the CDR3 is TGCGCCAGCAGCTTGGTAGGTGGGGAGAATTACGAGCAGTACTTC. This translates into CASSLVGGENYEQYF. Combining the CDR3 with reference TRBV5-1 and TRBJ2-7 gives the whole variable domain KAGVTQTPRYLIKTRGQQVTLSCSPISGHRSVSWYQQTPGQGLQFLFEYFSETQRNKGNFPGRFSGRQFSNSRSEMNVSTLELGDSALYLCASSLVGGENYEQYFGPGTRLTVT.

This clonotype was seen at least ten times. V gene TRBV7-9 combines with J gene TRBJ1-1; D is uncertain. CDR1 and CDR2 from the germline V gene are SEHNR and FQNEAQ (reference sequence). Trimming stripped 5 bases from V and 7 bases from J, with 8 bases between. This CDR3 spans 11 amino acids. Here the CDR3 DNA reads TGTGCCAGCAGCCCGGGAAATGAAGCTTTCTTT. Protein product: CASSPGNEAFF.

This clonotype was detected only a few times. No conserved phenylalanine or tryptophan is present at the end of the CDR3, so a read error is the likely explanation. The V call is TRBV7-9, the J call TRBJ2-7; 7 nucleotides match TRBD1. The CDR3 extends over 17 amino acids. The germline gives CDR1 SEHNR, CDR2 FQNEAQ (reference sequence). V gave up 0 bases and J gave up 2 bases; unmatched junction bases: 10. The CDR3 loop reads CASSLATDWQGAYEQYS. The CDR3, as DNA: TGTGCCAGCAGCTTAGCTACGGACTGGCAGGGGGCCTACGAGCAGTACTCC.

This clonotype has a handful of counts. The chain is built from TRBV6-6 and TRBJ2-7; 10 bases align to TRBD1. The CDR3 is made up of 15 amino acids. Germline V CDR1 and CDR2: MNHNY, SVGAGI (reference sequence). The trim removed 2 bases at V and 2 bases at J, leaving 3 bases unmatched. In DNA, the CDR3 is TGTGCCAGCAGTTACCCGGGACAGGGGACCTACGAGCAGTACTTC. This encodes CASSYPGQGTYEQYF.

This chain connects TRBV6-2 or TRBV6-3 to TRBJ2-7, with a weak D call TRBD2 (5 bases). CDR3 length: 15 residues. CDR1 is MNHEY, CDR2 SVGEGT, per germline. V gave up 5 bases and J gave up 3 bases, with 17 bases separating them. The CDR3 sequence: CASSDRTETRYEQYF. The CDR3 bases are TGTGCCAGCAGTGACCGGACTGAGACGCGCTACGAGCAGTACTTC.

This clonotype was picked up many times. The J gene is TRBJ1-1, the V gene TRBV11-2, with D unresolved. Germline loops: CDR1 SGHAT, CDR2 FQNNGV. V was pared by 3 bases and J by 0 bases, with 8 bases between. CDR3 length: 14 residues. This CDR3 is CASSFYGLNTEAFF. The DNA of the CDR3 is TGTGCCAGCAGCTTTTATGGCTTGAACACTGAAGCTTTCTTT.

Comments on this clonotype: Sequence at one end of the junction differs from germline and may be a read error. J is TRBJ2-3 and V is TRBV9; D uncertain. Germline CDR1 and CDR2: SGDLS and YYNGEE. This CDR3 region has 13 residues. CDR3: CANSVGNTDTQYF. DNA for the CDR3: TGTGCCAACAGCGTAGGGAACACAGATACGCAGTATTTT. The full variable domain, its missing parts supplied by reference TRBV9 and TRBJ2-3, is DSGVTQTPKHLITATGQRVTLRCSPRSGDLSVYWYQQSLDQGLQFLIQYYNGEERAKGNILERFSAQQFPDLHSELNLSSLELGDSALYFCANSVGNTDTQYFGPGTRLTVL.

This clonotype has a count of ten or more. The rearrangement joins TRBV6-5 to TRBJ2-7, with TRBD2 matching 8 bases. V shed 2 bases and J 1 base; nucleotides not matched to a gene: 4. Germline V gene data show CDR1 as MNHEY and CDR2 as SVGAGI. The CDR3 has 15 residues. DNA for the CDR3: TGTGCCAGCAGTTACGCAGTAGCGGGGTCCTACGAGCAGTACTTC. Its protein product is CASSYAVAGSYEQYF.